Sequencing of this T cell receptor (beta chain) was carried out in a study of T cell responses to AZD1222 COVID-19 vaccine. V lost 4 bases, J lost 1 base, and 4 bases lay in between. Germline V CDR1 and CDR2: MNHEY, SMNVEV (reference sequence). The length of the CDR3 is 12 residues. Only in-frame clones appear in the TCRdb table, and some are missing; sequencing was by immunoSEQ multiplex PCR. The sample carries about 110,000 clones, roughly nine tenths recorded once. The sample was peripheral blood, taken on day 0 of AZD1222 vaccination. The rearrangement uses TRBV27 and TRBJ1-2; the D is unclear. The TCR comes from an adult in good health. The CDR3 is CASSSDNYGYTF. The CDR3 coding sequence is TGTGCCAGCAGTTCCGATAACTATGGCTACACCTTC.